These 19 T cell receptor beta chains originate from one sample sequenced in a study of response to subunit inactivated influenza vaccine. Each CDR3 protein is one row after TCRdb ran MiXCR on the RT-PCR reads. The data show hundreds of thousands of distinct CDR3 sequences, less than 20% seen once. This specimen consisted of PBMCs from blood, obtained 11 to 12 days after vaccination. Every receptor here comes from a man aged 45-65 years who received an inactivated influenza vaccine.

CDR3 sequence (DNA): TGTGCCAGCATTTCAATCGCTGAAGCTTTCTTT. Amino acid sequence: CASISIAEAFF. The chain couples TRBV21-1 to TRBJ1-1. TRBV21-1 is given as a pseudogene. CDR3 length equals 11 residues.

This clonotype was counted only a few times. The chain recombines TRBV29-1 with TRBJ2-7, with D maybe TRBD1 (5 bases). This CDR3 region has 13 residues. Germline values: CDR1 SQVTM, CDR2 ANQGSEA. With 4 bases removed from V and 3 bases from J, the gap between germline ends came to 13 bases. CDR3 sequence: CSVASGHGYEQYF. CDR3 sequence (DNA): TGCAGCGTTGCTTCCGGACACGGCTACGAGCAGTACTTC.

This clonotype was observed a handful of times. The CDR3 loop is CSTGRSFEETQYF. CDR3 DNA sequence: TGCAGCACCGGAAGGTCTTTCGAAGAGACCCAGTACTTC. This chain uses TRBV29-1 with TRBJ2-5; the D is unclear. V was clipped by 8 bases and J by 3 bases, with 16 bases between them. The germline CDR1 and CDR2 sequences are SQVTM and ANQGSEA. This CDR3 has 13 amino acids.

This chain joins TRBV5-1 and TRBJ2-7; 8 nucleotides match TRBD1. The CDR3 length is 15 residues. Germline loops: CDR1 SGHRS, CDR2 YFSETQ. J was trimmed by 4 bases and V by 0 bases; bases with no gene match: 6. CDR3 residues: CASSLASGTGYEQYF. In nucleotides, the CDR3 is TGCGCCAGCAGCTTGGCATCCGGGACAGGTTACGAGCAGTACTTC. The full variable domain, with the rest looked up from reference TRBV5-1 and TRBJ2-7, is KAGVTQTPRYLIKTRGQQVTLSCSPISGHRSVSWYQQTPGQGLQFLFEYFSETQRNKGNFPGRFSGRQFSNSRSEMNVSTLELGDSALYLCASSLASGTGYEQYFGPGTRLTVT.

V usage is TRBV14 and J usage is TRBJ2-3; the match to TRBD1 covers 12 bases. V was clipped by 0 bases and J by 3 bases; unmatched bases: 4. The CDR3 runs 17 residues. Germline CDR1 SGHDN, CDR2 FVKESK. The CDR3 loop is CASSQDWGQGATDTQYF. The CDR3 DNA sequence: TGTGCCAGCAGCCAAGATTGGGGACAGGGGGCGACAGATACGCAGTATTTT.

Only one count was recorded for this clonotype. The chain uses TRBV6-1 and TRBJ1-3, with no clear D. V dropped 2 bases and J dropped 0 bases, with 17 bases sitting between them. The germline V gene encodes CDR1 MNHNS and CDR2 SASEGT. This CDR3 spans 18 amino acids. Here the CDR3 DNA reads TGTGCCAGCAGTGAAAGGGTTGGAGGTTCTCTCTCTGGAAACACCATATATTTT. Translated: CASSERVGGSLSGNTIYF.

This chain links TRBV5-1 with TRBJ2-6; the match to TRBD1 covers 10 bases. The junction had 6 bases not matched to a gene; V was cut back by 2 bases and J by 1 base. The CDR3 has 18 residues. Germline V CDR1 and CDR2: SGHRS, YFSETQ. This chain's CDR3 is CASSLGQGGGSGANVLTF. Here the CDR3 DNA reads TGCGCCAGCAGCTTAGGACAGGGGGGGGGATCTGGGGCCAACGTCCTGACTTTC.

This clonotype was seen more than once but under ten times. V usage is TRBV7-6 and J usage is TRBJ2-3; D possibly uses TRBD1 or TRBD2 (5 bases each). Germline assignment: CDR1 SGHVS and CDR2 FNYEAQ. Trimming took off 1 base at V and 6 bases at J, with 8 bases between the two ends. This CDR3 has 13 residues. In DNA form, the CDR3 reads TGTGCCAGCAGCTTAGTGGGGGTGGATACGCAGTATTTT. It yields the protein CASSLVGVDTQYF.

The CDR3 loop is CASSYDGHYEQYF. The CDR3 nucleotides are TGTGCCAGCAGTTACGACGGTCACTACGAGCAGTACTTC. The chain is built from TRBV6-5 and TRBJ2-7; D is ambiguous. Per germline, CDR1 MNHEY and CDR2 SVGAGI. Trimming took off 2 bases at V and 3 bases at J, with 8 bases between the two ends. The CDR3 is 13 amino acids.

The rearrangement joins TRBV19 to TRBJ1-2; D not resolved. The V and J ends lost 6 bases and 6 bases respectively, with 5 bases between them. Germline CDR1 reads LNHDA; CDR2 reads SQIVND (reference sequence). The CDR3 sequence is 10 residues long. CDR3: CASRAHGYTF. The CDR3 coding sequence is TGTGCCAGTAGGGCACATGGCTACACCTTC.

The chain joins TRBV20-1 to TRBJ1-4, with D perhaps TRBD1 (6 bases). The CDR3 sequence is 16 residues long. V lost 7 bases to trimming and J lost 0 bases, with 18 bases between them. Germline loops: CDR1 DFQATT, CDR2 SNEGSKA (reference sequence). CDR3 nucleotides: TGCAGTGTCTTAAGGGGACACCTTGCAACTAATGAAAAACTGTTTTTT. Protein product: CSVLRGHLATNEKLFF.

The CDR3 is CSVAGVGYNEQFF. The CDR3 DNA is TGCAGTGTGGCGGGAGTTGGGTACAATGAGCAGTTCTTC. The gene calls are TRBV20-1 and TRBJ2-1, with 7 bases identical to TRBD2. Germline V lookup: CDR1 DFQATT, CDR2 SNEGSKA (reference sequence). V was clipped by 7 bases and J by 4 bases; unmatched bases: 7. CDR3 length equals 13 residues.

This clonotype was found a few times. The gene calls are TRBV4-2 and TRBJ1-6; 7 bases are a match to TRBD1. J was trimmed by 13 bases and V by 0 bases; bases with no gene match: 6. Germline V gives CDR1 LGHNA, CDR2 YNFKEQ. This CDR3 region has 14 residues. The CDR3 DNA reads TGTGCCAGCAGCCAAGATTTACAGGACAGGCCCCTCCACTTT. This gives the protein CASSQDLQDRPLHF.

The chain links TRBV28 to TRBJ1-2; possible D gene TRBD1, 5 bases. The V and J ends lost 7 bases and 8 bases respectively, with 11 bases between them. The germline V gene encodes CDR1 MDHEN and CDR2 SYDVKM. The CDR3 is 11 amino acids. CDR3 sequence: CASTTEGGYTF. CDR3 DNA sequence: TGTGCCAGCACAACGGAGGGGGGCTACACCTTC.

The CDR3 nucleotides are TGTGCCAGCAGACCCCCTGGGGGTGGCCATACGCAGTATTTT. This translates into CASRPPGGGHTQYF. The V gene is TRBV25-1, the J gene TRBJ2-3; D is tentatively TRBD1 or TRBD2 (5 bases each). Germline assignment: CDR1 MGHDK and CDR2 SYGVNS. CDR3 length: 14 residues. Between the trimmed V and J ends, which lost 6 bases and 7 bases, there was a span of 17 bases. The entire variable domain, with the rest obtained from reference TRBV25-1 and TRBJ2-3, is as follows: EADIYQTPRYLVIGTGKKITLECSQTMGHDKMYWYQQDPGMELHLIHYSYGVNSTEKGDLSSESTVSRIRTEHFPLTLESARPSHTSQYLCASRPPGGGHTQYFGPGTRLTVL.

Many counts were recorded for this clonotype. V is TRBV11-3 and J is TRBJ1-2; TRBD1 matches at 7 bases. The length of the CDR3 is 16 residues. Germline loops: CDR1 SGHNT, CDR2 YENEEA. Trimming cost V 2 bases and J 0 bases; bases outside gene matches: 6. This chain's CDR3 is CASSLSRTGANYGYTF. The CDR3 DNA sequence: TGTGCCAGCAGCTTATCCAGGACAGGTGCTAACTATGGCTACACCTTC.

This clonotype was detected only a few times. This chain connects TRBV4-3 to TRBJ2-7; D not resolved. This CDR3 comprises 13 residues. Looked up from germline, CDR1 is LGHNA and CDR2 is YSLEER. The V end lost 3 bases, the J end lost 7 bases, and 13 bases lay between the germline ends. CDR3 amino acids: CASSQDTGREQYF. CDR3 coding DNA: TGCGCCAGCAGCCAGGATACGGGTAGGGAGCAGTACTTC.

This clonotype appeared many times. The chain couples TRBV11-2 to TRBJ2-3, with TRBD2 identical over 13 bases. The germline V gene encodes CDR1 SGHAT and CDR2 FQNNGV. J lost 1 base, V lost 5 bases, and 3 bases had no gene match. CDR3 size: 16 residues. CDR3 loop: CASSPGTSGGTDTQYF. The DNA of the CDR3 is TGTGCCAGCAGCCCTGGGACTAGCGGGGGCACAGATACGCAGTATTTT.

In its sample, this clonotype was seen many times. V and J are TRBV9 and TRBJ2-3, with 10 bases fitting TRBD2. J gave up 5 bases and V 3 bases, and 18 bases lay outside the gene matches. The CDR3 contains 19 residues. Looked up from germline, CDR1 is SGDLS and CDR2 is YYNGEE. As DNA, the CDR3 is TGTGCCAGCAGCGATAAAATAGGGGGTCTAGCGGGGGCCGGAGATACGCAGTATTTT. It encodes CASSDKIGGLAGAGDTQYF. The whole variable domain, filled in from reference TRBV9 and TRBJ2-3, reads DSGVTQTPKHLITATGQRVTLRCSPRSGDLSVYWYQQSLDQGLQFLIQYYNGEERAKGNILERFSAQQFPDLHSELNLSSLELGDSALYFCASSDKIGGLAGAGDTQYFGPGTRLTVL.